This T cell receptor beta chain was retrieved from a study of T-cell memory formation after mild COVID-19. TCRdb re-derived calls from the 5' RACE reads in MiXCR, one entry per CDR3 protein. The sample contains about 360,000 distinct CDR3 sequences, roughly an eighth of which appear only once. The source material was PBMCs or a T cell subset sorted from them (not recorded which). The sequence derives from a man in his late teens or twenties who had mild COVID-19 (a few samples of this study predate the infection). Cell type and time point are not known.

CDR3 coding DNA: TGTGCCAGCAGCACTACTAGCGGCTACGAGCAGTACGTC. This codes for CASSTTSGYEQYV. V gene TRBV7-9 combines with J gene TRBJ2-7, with 8 bases matching TRBD2. Germline values: CDR1 SEHNR, CDR2 FQNEAQ (reference sequence). V shed 5 bases and J 3 bases; nucleotides not matched to a gene: 3. The length of the CDR3 is 13 residues.